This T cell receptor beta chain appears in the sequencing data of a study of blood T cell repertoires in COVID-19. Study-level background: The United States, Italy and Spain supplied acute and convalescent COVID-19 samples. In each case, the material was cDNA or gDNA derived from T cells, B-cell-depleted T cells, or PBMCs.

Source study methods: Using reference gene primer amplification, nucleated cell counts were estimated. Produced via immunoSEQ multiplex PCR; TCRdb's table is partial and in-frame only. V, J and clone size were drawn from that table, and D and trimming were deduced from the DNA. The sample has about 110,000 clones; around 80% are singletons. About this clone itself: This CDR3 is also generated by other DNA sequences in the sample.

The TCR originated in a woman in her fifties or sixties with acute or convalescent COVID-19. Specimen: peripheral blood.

The CDR3: CASSLEGADTEAFF. The CDR3 DNA follows: TGCGCCAGCAGCTTGGAGGGGGCTGACACTGAAGCTTTCTTT. The chain combines TRBV5-1 with TRBJ1-1, with 7 bases aligning to TRBD1. CDR1 is SGHRS and CDR2 is YFSETQ in the germline V gene. V lost 0 bases, J lost 3 bases, and 2 bases stayed unmatched. The CDR3 sequence is 14 residues long.